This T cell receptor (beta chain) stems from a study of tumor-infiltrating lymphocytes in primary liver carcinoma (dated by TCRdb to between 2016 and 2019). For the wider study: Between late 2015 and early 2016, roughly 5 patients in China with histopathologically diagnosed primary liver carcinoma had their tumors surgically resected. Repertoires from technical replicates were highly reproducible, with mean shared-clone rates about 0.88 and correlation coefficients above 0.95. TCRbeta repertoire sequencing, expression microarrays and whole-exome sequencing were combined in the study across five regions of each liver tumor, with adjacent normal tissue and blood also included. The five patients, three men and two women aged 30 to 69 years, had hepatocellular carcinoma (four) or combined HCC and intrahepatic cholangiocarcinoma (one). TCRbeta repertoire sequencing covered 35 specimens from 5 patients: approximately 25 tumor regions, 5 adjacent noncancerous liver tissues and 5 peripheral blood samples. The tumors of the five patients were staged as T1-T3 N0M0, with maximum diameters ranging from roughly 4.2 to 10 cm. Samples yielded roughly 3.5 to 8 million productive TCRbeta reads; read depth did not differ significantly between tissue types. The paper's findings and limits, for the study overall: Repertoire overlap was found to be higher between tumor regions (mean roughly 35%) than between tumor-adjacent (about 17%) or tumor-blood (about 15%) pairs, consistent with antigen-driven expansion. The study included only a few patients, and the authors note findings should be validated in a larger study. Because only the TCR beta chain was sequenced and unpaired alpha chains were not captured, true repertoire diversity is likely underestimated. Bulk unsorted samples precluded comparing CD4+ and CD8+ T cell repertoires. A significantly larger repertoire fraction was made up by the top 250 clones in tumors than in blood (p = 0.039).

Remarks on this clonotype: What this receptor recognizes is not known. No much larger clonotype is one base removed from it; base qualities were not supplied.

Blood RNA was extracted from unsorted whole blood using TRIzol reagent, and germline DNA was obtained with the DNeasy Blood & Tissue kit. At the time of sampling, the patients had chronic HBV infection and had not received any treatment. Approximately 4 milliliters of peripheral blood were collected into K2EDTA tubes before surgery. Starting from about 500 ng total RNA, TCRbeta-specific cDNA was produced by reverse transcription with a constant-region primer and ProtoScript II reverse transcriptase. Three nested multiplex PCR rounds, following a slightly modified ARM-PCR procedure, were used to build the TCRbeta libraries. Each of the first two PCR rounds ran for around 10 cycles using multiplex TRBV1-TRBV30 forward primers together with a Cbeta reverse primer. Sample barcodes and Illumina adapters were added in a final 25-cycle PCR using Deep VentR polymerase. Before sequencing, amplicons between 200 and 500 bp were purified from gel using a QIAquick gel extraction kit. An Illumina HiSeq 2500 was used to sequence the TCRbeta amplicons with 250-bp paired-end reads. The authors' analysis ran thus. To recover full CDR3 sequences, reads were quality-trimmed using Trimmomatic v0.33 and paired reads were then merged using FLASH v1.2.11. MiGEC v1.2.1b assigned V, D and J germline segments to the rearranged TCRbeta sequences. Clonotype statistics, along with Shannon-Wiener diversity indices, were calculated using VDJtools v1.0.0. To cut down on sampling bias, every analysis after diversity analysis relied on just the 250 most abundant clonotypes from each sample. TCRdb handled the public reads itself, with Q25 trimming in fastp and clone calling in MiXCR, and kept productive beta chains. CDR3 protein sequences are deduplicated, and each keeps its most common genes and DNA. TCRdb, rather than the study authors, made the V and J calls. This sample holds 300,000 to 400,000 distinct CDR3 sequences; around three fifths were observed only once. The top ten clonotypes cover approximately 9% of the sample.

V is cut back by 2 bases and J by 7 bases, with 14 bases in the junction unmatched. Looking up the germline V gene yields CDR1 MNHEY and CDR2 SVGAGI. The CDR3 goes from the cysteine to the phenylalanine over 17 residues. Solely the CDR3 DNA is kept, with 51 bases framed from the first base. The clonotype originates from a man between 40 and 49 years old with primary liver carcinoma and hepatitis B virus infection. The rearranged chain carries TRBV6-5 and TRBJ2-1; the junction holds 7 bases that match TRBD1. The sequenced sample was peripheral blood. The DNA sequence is TGTGCCAGCAGTTACCCGAGTGGCACAGGGGCCGGTAATGAGCAGTTCTTC. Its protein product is CASSYPSGTGAGNEQFF.